The T cell receptor beta chain described here comes from a study of technical replicates of blood from a handful of donors. CDR3 length equals 17 residues. Germline V gives CDR1 MNHEY, CDR2 SMNVEV (reference sequence). V lost 2 bases and J 2 bases, leaving 13 bases between the germline ends. Using immunoSEQ multiplex PCR, the repertoire was profiled, and TCRdb retains in-frame clones only, with some absent. The table includes tens of thousands of clones, more than 75% detected once. The receptor was derived from a human donor in good health. Some clones in this sample may be carry-over from other donors' samples. The sequencing input was PBMCs. V and J are TRBV27 and TRBJ2-6; D unclear. The CDR3 reads CASSLREPTAGANVLTF. CDR3 nucleotides: TGTGCCAGCAGTTTAAGAGAACCGACTGCTGGGGCCAACGTCCTGACTTTC.